Shown below are 25 T cell receptor beta chains from a single sample sequenced in a study of blood T cell repertoires in COVID-19. Data came from immunoSEQ multiplex PCR; TCRdb stores just in-frame clones and leaves some out. Of about 130,000 clones listed, 85% to 90% are singletons. The sample taken for sequencing was peripheral blood. The receptors shown here come from an elderly woman with COVID-19, enrolled during active disease.

The genes are TRBV3-1 (or the pseudogene TRBV3-2) and TRBJ1-3; no reliable D call. Deletions cut 4 bases from V and 0 bases from J, with 16 bases between. Germline CDR1 and CDR2: LGHDT and YNNKEL (reference sequence). The CDR3 has 17 residues. CDR3 amino acids: CASSPALLQRSGNTIYF. In DNA, the CDR3 is TGTGCCAGCAGCCCAGCCTTGTTGCAGCGCTCTGGAAACACCATATATTTT.

This chain links TRBV6-4 with TRBJ1-5; 7 positions agree with TRBD1. Trimming removed 4 bases from V and 8 bases from J; junction bases left unmatched: 14. Per the germline V gene, CDR1 is MRHNA and CDR2 is SNTAGT. There are 16 residues in the CDR3. CDR3 DNA sequence: TGTGCCAGCAGTGGCTTTGAGACAGGGCTTTTGGAGCCCCAGCATTTT. This codes for CASSGFETGLLEPQHF.

The chain carries TRBV11-2 and TRBJ1-3; 8 bases match TRBD1. The CDR3 spans 15 residues. V was clipped by 5 bases and J by 0 bases; unmatched bases: 3. CDR1 SGHAT and CDR2 FQNNGV come from the germline V gene. This CDR3 reads CASSPTGGSGNTIYF. The CDR3 DNA is TGTGCCAGCAGCCCAACAGGGGGCTCTGGAAACACCATATATTTT.

The V call is TRBV27, the J call TRBJ2-1; 9 bases align to TRBD2. Germline V CDR1 and CDR2: MNHEY, SMNVEV (reference sequence). This CDR3 contains 18 residues. Trimming cost V 2 bases and J 2 bases; bases outside gene matches: 10. The CDR3 loop is CASSLGGMEREAYNEQFF. CDR3 coding DNA: TGTGCCAGCAGTTTAGGGGGCATGGAGCGGGAGGCCTACAATGAGCAGTTCTTC.

As for this clone: At one of its ends the junction is not consistent with the germline gene, which may arise from a read error. The chain couples TRBV18 to TRBJ1-1; perhaps TRBD1 as D (5 bases). Germline CDR1 is KGHSH and CDR2 is LQKENI. The CDR3 sequence is 15 residues long. The CDR3 bases are TGTGCCAACTCACCAGCCCGGACACAAGGTCCCGAAGCTTTCTTT. Protein product: CANSPARTQGPEAFF.

The chain couples TRBV6-2 or TRBV6-3 to TRBJ2-7, with TRBD2 as a possible D gene (6 bases). V dropped 0 bases and J dropped 1 base, with 19 bases sitting between them. Germline V CDR1 and CDR2: MNHEY, SVGEGT. CDR3 length: 18 residues. The CDR3 sequence is CASSYSYSASRESYEQYF. The CDR3 bases are TGTGCCAGCAGTTACTCCTACTCAGCGTCGCGGGAATCCTACGAGCAGTACTTC.

Details on this clone: The junction does not match germline at one end; this may be a read error. The chain links TRBV7-7 to TRBJ2-1, with a tentative D call TRBD1 (5 bases). Germline V gene sequence: CDR1 SSHAT, CDR2 FNYEAQ (reference sequence). CDR3 length: 15 amino acids. The CDR3 loop is CASSRGGARGNEQFF. The DNA for the CDR3 is TGTGCTAGCAGCCGAGGTGGGGCAAGGGGCAATGAGCAGTTCTTC.

This rearrangement joins TRBV6-2 or TRBV6-3 to TRBJ2-5, with 8 bases identical to TRBD1. Germline CDR1 is MNHEY and CDR2 is SVGEGT. This CDR3 has 18 residues. After removal of 6 bases from V and 0 bases from J, the junction contained 15 bases not matched to a gene. CDR3 sequence: CASSPTFGQGIYQETQYF. The CDR3 DNA is TGTGCCAGCAGCCCGACGTTCGGACAGGGCATTTACCAAGAGACCCAGTACTTC.

V is TRBV18 and J is TRBJ2-5, with 10 positions matching TRBD1. In germline, CDR1 is KGHSH, CDR2 LQKENI. CDR3 length equals 18 residues. Trimming cost V 4 bases and J 1 base; bases outside gene matches: 12. The CDR3 nucleotides read TGTGCCAGCTCACAACCGCCCGACAGGGGGCGCGGCCAAGAGACCCAGTACTTC. Translating gives CASSQPPDRGRGQETQYF.

The chain carries TRBV27 and TRBJ1-1; the D gene is possibly TRBD1 (5 bases). The CDR3 contains 17 residues. In germline, CDR1 is MNHEY, CDR2 SMNVEV (reference sequence). The germline V and J ends were trimmed by 5 bases and 4 bases, with 23 bases remaining between them. The CDR3 DNA sequence: TGTGCCAGCAGTCACTCCCCACTCAGGGTCGGTGGCACTGAAGCTTTCTTT. Translation: CASSHSPLRVGGTEAFF.

The genes are TRBV9 and TRBJ1-1, with D possibly being TRBD1 (5 bases). V was shortened by 0 bases and J by 5 bases, with 14 bases between the two germline ends. The germline gives CDR1 SGDLS, CDR2 YYNGEE. This CDR3 contains 15 residues. Here the CDR3 reads CASSVGATGGTEAFF. In nucleotides, the CDR3 is TGTGCCAGCAGCGTAGGGGCAACCGGGGGGACTGAAGCTTTCTTT. The full variable domain, in which reference TRBV9 and TRBJ1-1 provide the parts outside the CDR3, is DSGVTQTPKHLITATGQRVTLRCSPRSGDLSVYWYQQSLDQGLQFLIQYYNGEERAKGNILERFSAQQFPDLHSELNLSSLELGDSALYFCASSVGATGGTEAFFGQGTRLTVV.

J is TRBJ2-3 and V is TRBV7-2; maybe TRBD2 (5 bases). This CDR3 spans 13 amino acids. Germline assignment: CDR1 SGHTA and CDR2 FQGNSA. The V end lost 5 bases, the J end lost 0 bases, and 6 bases lay between the germline ends. In DNA form, the CDR3 reads TGTGCCAGCAGCGGACTTAGCACAGATACGCAGTATTTT. This gives the protein CASSGLSTDTQYF.

In DNA, the CDR3 is TGTGCCAGCAGCTCGTACATGAACACTGAAGCTTTCTTT. Protein product: CASSSYMNTEAFF. This chain links TRBV7-2 with TRBJ1-1; no clear D gene. CDR3 length: 13 residues. The germline V gene has CDR1 SGHTA and CDR2 FQGNSA. The V and J ends lost 4 bases and 0 bases respectively, with 6 bases between them.

This clone was detected once. The gene calls are TRBV9 and TRBJ2-1; the match to TRBD2 covers 7 bases. Trimming cost V 0 bases and J 4 bases; bases outside gene matches: 7. Germline assignment: CDR1 SGDLS and CDR2 YYNGEE. CDR3 length: 16 amino acids. The CDR3 reads CASSVGPLAEYNEQFF. CDR3 bases: TGTGCCAGCAGCGTAGGTCCCCTAGCGGAGTACAATGAGCAGTTCTTC.

The chain recombines TRBV4-2 with TRBJ1-1; the match to TRBD1 covers 8 bases. In germline, CDR1 is LGHNA, CDR2 YNFKEQ. The CDR3 spans 17 residues. After removal of 3 bases from V and 0 bases from J, the junction contained 9 bases not matched to a gene. The CDR3 bases are TGTGCCAGCAGCCAGTACTCAGGGGGCCCCTTGAACACTGAAGCTTTCTTT. It specifies CASSQYSGGPLNTEAFF.

In this sample, this clone turned up a few times. The chain is built from TRBV3-1 (or the pseudogene TRBV3-2) and TRBJ2-1; 13 bases agree with TRBD2. The CDR3 sequence is 17 residues long. V lost 5 bases and J lost 0; bases outside the gene matches: 4. CDR1 LGHDT and CDR2 YNNKEL come from the germline V gene (reference sequence). The CDR3 DNA reads as TGTGCCAGCAGCGGGACTAGCGGGATATCCTCCTACAATGAGCAGTTCTTC. Its protein is CASSGTSGISSYNEQFF.

Turning to this clone: A read error may produce the germline difference seen at one junction end. DNA of the CDR3: TGTGCCAGCGGCGTAGCGGGGGAGCTCCATGGCTACACCTTC. Translation: CASGVAGELHGYTF. J is TRBJ1-2 and V is TRBV9, with D possibly being TRBD1 (5 bases). This CDR3 has 14 amino acids. The germline V gene encodes CDR1 SGDLS and CDR2 YYNGEE.

The CDR3 is CASSLERFSGNTIYF. The DNA for the CDR3 is TGTGCCAGCAGCTTAGAGAGATTCTCTGGAAACACCATATATTTT. The genes are TRBV11-2 and TRBJ1-3, with unresolved D. Germline V CDR1 and CDR2: SGHAT, FQNNGV. Trimming stripped 0 bases from V and 0 bases from J, with 6 bases between. The CDR3 loop spans 15 amino acids.

The chain couples TRBV7-2 to TRBJ2-3, with D uncertain. Germline V gene data show CDR1 as SGHTA and CDR2 as FQGNSA. The length of the CDR3 is 15 residues. V was clipped by 1 base and J by 2 bases, with 10 bases between them. CDR3 in DNA: TGTGCCAGCAGCTTAGGGCGACATCCCACAGATACGCAGTATTTT. Translating gives CASSLGRHPTDTQYF.

V gene TRBV28 combines with J gene TRBJ1-1; D remains unclear. The CDR3 contains 12 residues. Germline CDR1 MDHEN, CDR2 SYDVKM. V lost 7 bases and J 7 bases, leaving 13 bases between the germline ends. The CDR3 loop reads CASMLQSNEAFF. The CDR3 region has the DNA TGTGCCAGCATGTTACAGTCGAATGAAGCTTTCTTT.

The CDR3 nucleotides are TGTGCCAGCAGTTTTTTGAGGGGGGGTAACTATGGCTACACCTTC. Translation gives CASSFLRGGNYGYTF. The genes are TRBV28 and TRBJ1-2; TRBD1 is a possible D gene (6 bases). Germline V gene data show CDR1 as MDHEN and CDR2 as SYDVKM. CDR3 length: 15 residues. Trimming cost V 3 bases and J 1 base, with 12 bases left between them.

This clone was counted only a few times. J is TRBJ1-3 and V is TRBV28; a weak D match, TRBD1 (6 bases). Germline CDR1 reads MDHEN; CDR2 reads SYDVKM. V dropped 10 bases and J dropped 0 bases, with 13 bases sitting between them. CDR3 length: 14 amino acids. The CDR3 sequence: CATTTGSSGNTIYF. CDR3 nucleotides: TGTGCCACCACTACAGGGAGCTCTGGAAACACCATATATTTT.

The chain employs TRBV18 and TRBJ1-1; D gene unclear. The germline gives CDR1 KGHSH, CDR2 LQKENI. V lost 1 base, J lost 6 bases, and 21 bases lay in between. The CDR3 is made up of 17 amino acids. The CDR3 loop reads CASSPLLRETLGSEAFF. For the CDR3, the DNA is TGTGCCAGCTCACCACTCCTGCGGGAGACCTTGGGGTCTGAAGCTTTCTTT.

The chain links TRBV2 to TRBJ1-4, with D tentatively TRBD1 (6 bases). V shed 7 bases and J shed 8 bases, with 17 bases lying between them. Germline assignment: CDR1 SNHLY and CDR2 FYNNEI. This CDR3 is built from 14 residues. The CDR3 here is CASIGRGGQEKLFF. CDR3 in DNA: TGTGCCAGCATTGGGCGAGGGGGTCAGGAAAAACTGTTTTTT. The variable domain in full, completed from reference TRBV2 and TRBJ1-4, reads EPEVTQTPSHQVTQMGQEVILRCVPISNHLYFYWYRQILGQKVEFLVSFYNNEISEKSEIFDDQFSVERPDGSNFTLKIRSTKLEDSAMYFCASIGRGGQEKLFFGSGTQLSVL.

In this sample, this clone turned up once. The chain couples TRBV29-1 to TRBJ2-1; 9 bases are a match to TRBD1. Trimming took 7 bases from V and 6 from J; bases not matched to a gene: 13. The V gene's germline CDR1 is SQVTM and CDR2 ANQGSEA. The CDR3 runs to 15 residues. CDR3 sequence: CSASSRDRASNEQFF. The CDR3 bases are TGCAGCGCCTCAAGCCGGGACAGGGCCTCCAATGAGCAGTTCTTC.